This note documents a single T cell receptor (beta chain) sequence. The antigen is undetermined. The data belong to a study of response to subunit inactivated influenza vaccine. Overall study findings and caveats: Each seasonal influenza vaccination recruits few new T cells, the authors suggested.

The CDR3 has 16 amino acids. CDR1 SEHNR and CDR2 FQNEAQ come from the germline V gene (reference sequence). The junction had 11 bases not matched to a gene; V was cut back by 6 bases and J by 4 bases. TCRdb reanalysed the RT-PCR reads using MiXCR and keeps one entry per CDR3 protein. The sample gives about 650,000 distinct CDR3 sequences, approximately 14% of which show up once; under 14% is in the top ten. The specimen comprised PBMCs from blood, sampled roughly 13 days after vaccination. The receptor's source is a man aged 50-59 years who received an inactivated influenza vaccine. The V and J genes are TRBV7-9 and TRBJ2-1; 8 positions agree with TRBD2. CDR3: CASRGVAGRKYNEQFF. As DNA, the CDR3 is TGTGCCAGCAGGGGGGTAGCGGGGAGGAAATACAATGAGCAGTTCTTC.